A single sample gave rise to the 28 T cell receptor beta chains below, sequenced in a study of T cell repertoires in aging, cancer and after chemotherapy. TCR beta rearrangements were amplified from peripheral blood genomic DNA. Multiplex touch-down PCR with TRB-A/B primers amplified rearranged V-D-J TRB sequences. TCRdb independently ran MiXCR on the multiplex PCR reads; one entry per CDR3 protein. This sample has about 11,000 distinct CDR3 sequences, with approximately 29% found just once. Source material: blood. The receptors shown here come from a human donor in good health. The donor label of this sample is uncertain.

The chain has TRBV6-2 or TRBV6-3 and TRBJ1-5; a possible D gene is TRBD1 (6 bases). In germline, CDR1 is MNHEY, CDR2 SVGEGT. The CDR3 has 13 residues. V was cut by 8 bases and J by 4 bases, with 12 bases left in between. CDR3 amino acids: CASHWTANQPQHF. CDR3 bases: TGTGCCAGCCACTGGACAGCTAATCAGCCCCAGCATTTT.

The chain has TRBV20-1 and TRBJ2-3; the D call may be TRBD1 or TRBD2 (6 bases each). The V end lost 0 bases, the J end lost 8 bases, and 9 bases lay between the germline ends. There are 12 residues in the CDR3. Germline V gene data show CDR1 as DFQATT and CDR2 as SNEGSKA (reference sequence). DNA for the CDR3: TGCAGTGCTAGAGATACGGGGGCTACGCAGTATTTT. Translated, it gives CSARDTGATQYF.

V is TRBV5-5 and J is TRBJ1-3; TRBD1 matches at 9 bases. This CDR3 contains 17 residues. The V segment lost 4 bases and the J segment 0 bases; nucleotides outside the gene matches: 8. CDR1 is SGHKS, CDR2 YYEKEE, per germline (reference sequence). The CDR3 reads CASSDGQGMSSGNTIYF. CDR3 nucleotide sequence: TGTGCCAGCAGCGACGGACAGGGGATGAGCTCTGGAAACACCATATATTTT.

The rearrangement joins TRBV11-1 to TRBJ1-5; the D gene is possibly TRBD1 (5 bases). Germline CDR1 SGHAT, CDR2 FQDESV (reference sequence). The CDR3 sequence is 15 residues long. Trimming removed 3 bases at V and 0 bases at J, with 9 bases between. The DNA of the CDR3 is TGTGCCAGCAGCTTGGGGACGTATAGCAATCAGCCCCAGCATTTT. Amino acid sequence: CASSLGTYSNQPQHF.

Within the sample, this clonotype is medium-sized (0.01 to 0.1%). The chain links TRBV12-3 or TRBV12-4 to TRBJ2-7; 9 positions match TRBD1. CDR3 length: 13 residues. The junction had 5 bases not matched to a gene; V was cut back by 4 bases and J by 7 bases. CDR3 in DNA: TGTGCCAGCAGTTATGGGACAGGGCGGGAGCAGTACTTC. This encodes CASSYGTGREQYF.

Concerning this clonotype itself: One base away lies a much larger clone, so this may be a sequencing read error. DNA for the CDR3: TGTGCCAGCAGTTACTCGATGGGGAATGAGCAGTTCTTC. Translating it yields CASSYSMGNEQFF. The chain is built from TRBV6-5 and TRBJ2-1; D is ambiguous. The CDR3 is 13 amino acids. Germline CDR1 and CDR2: MNHEY and SVGAGI. V lost 0 bases, J lost 7 bases, and 7 bases lay in between.

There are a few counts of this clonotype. The CDR3 reads CASSLGLGTGVFYEQYF. The CDR3 DNA follows: TGTGCCAGCAGCTTAGGCCTTGGGACGGGGGTTTTCTACGAGCAGTACTTC. The chain couples TRBV13 to TRBJ2-7, with a tentative D call TRBD2 (6 bases). The CDR3 has 17 amino acids. The V gene lost 0 bases and the J gene lost 3 bases, with 18 bases spanning the gap. Germline V gene data show CDR1 as PRHDT and CDR2 as FYEKMQ (reference sequence).

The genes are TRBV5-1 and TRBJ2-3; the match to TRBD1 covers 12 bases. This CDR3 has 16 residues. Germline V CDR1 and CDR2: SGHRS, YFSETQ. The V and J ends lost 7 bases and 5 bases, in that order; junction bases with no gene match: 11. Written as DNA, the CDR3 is TGCGCCAGCGACACCGGGACAGGGGGCTGGGAAGATACGCAGTATTTT. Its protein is CASDTGTGGWEDTQYF.

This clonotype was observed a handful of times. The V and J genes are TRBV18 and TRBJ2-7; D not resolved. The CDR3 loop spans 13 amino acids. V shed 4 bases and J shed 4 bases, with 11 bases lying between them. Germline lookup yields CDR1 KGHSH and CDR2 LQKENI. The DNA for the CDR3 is TGTGCCAGCTCACGCGCGGTCGGATACGAGCAGTACTTC. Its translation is CASSRAVGYEQYF.

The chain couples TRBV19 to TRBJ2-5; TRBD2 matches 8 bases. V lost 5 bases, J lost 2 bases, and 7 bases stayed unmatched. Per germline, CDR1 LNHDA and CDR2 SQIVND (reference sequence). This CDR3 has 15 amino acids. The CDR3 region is CASSQSGGSQETQYF. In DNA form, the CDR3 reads TGTGCCAGTAGTCAAAGCGGGGGATCTCAAGAGACCCAGTACTTC.

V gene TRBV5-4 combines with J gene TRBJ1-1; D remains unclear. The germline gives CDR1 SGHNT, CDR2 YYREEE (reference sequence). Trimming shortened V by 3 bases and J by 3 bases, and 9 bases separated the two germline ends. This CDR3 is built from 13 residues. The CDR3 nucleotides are TGTGCCAGCAGCTCCTTCCGGGACACTGAAGCTTTCTTT. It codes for CASSSFRDTEAFF.

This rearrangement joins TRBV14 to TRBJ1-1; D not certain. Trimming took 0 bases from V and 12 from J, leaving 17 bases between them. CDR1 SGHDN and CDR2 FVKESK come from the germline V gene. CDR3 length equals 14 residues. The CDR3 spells CASSQDLWQVRTFF. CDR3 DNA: TGTGCCAGCAGCCAAGATCTTTGGCAGGTCAGAACTTTCTTT. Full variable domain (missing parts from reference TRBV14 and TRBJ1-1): EAGVTQFPSHSVIEKGQTVTLRCDPISGHDNLYWYRRVMGKEIKFLLHFVKESKQDESGMPNNRFLAERTGGTYSTLKVQPAELEDSGVYFCASSQDLWQVRTFFGQGTRLTVV.

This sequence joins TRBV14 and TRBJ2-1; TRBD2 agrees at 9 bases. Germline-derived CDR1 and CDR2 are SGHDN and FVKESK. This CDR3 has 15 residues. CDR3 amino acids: CVSSRLAADYNEQFF. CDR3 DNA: TGTGTTAGCAGCCGACTAGCGGCTGATTACAATGAGCAGTTCTTC.

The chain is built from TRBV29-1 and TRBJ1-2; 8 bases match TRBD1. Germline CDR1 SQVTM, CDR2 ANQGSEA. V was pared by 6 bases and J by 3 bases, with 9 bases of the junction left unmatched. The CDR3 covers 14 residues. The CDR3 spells CSVARQGNHYGYTF. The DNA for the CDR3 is TGCAGCGTCGCAAGACAGGGGAATCACTATGGCTACACCTTC.

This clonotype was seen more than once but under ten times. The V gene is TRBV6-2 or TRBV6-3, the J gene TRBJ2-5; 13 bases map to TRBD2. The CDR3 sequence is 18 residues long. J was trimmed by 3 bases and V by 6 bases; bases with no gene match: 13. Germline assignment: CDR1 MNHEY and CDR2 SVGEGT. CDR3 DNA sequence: TGTGCCAGCAGCCTACCCCCAGGACTAGCGGGAGTTAAAGAGACCCAGTACTTC. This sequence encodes CASSLPPGLAGVKETQYF.

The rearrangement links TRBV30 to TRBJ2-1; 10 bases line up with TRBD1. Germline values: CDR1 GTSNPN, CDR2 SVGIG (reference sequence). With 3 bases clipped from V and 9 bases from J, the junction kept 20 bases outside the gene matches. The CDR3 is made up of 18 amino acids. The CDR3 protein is CAWRNTGVPGQGFGEQFF. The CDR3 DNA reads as TGTGCCTGGAGAAATACCGGAGTTCCGGGACAGGGGTTTGGTGAGCAGTTCTTC.

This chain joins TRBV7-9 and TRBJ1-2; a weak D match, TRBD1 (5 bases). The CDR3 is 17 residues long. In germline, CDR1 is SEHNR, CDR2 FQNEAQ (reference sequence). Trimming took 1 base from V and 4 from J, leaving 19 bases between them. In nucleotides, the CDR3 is TGTGCCAGCAGCTTAGTGGGAAACAGAGGGGTTATCTATGGCTACACCTTC. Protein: CASSLVGNRGVIYGYTF.

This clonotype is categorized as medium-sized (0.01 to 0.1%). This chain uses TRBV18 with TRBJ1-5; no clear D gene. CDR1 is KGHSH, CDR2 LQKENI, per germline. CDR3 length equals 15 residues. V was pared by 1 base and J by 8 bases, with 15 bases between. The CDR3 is CASSPRAASLEPQHF. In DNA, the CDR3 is TGTGCCAGCTCACCACGGGCAGCTAGCTTGGAGCCCCAGCATTTT.

CDR3 nucleotides: TGTGCCAGTAGTCTCCGACAGGGCATGAACACTGAAGCTTTCTTT. This translates into CASSLRQGMNTEAFF. V is TRBV19 and J is TRBJ1-1, with TRBD1 matching over 7 bases. The J segment lost 0 bases and the V segment lost 5 bases, leaving 6 bases of the junction unmatched. CDR1 is LNHDA and CDR2 is SQIVND in the germline V gene (reference sequence). The CDR3 has 15 amino acids.

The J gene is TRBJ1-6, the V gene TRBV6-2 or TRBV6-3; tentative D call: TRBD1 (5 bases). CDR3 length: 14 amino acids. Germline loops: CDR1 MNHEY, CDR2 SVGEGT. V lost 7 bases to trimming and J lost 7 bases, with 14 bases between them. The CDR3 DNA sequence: TGTGCCAGCACCAAGACAGCAGAGAATTCACCCCTCCACTTT. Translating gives CASTKTAENSPLHF.

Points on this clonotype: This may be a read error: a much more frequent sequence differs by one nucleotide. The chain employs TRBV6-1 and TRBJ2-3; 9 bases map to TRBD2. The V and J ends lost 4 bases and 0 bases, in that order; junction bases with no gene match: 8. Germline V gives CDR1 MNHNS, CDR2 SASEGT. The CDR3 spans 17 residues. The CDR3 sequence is CASSGTGTSPSTDTQYF. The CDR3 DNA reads TGTGCCAGCAGTGGGACCGGGACTAGCCCTAGCACAGATACGCAGTATTTT.

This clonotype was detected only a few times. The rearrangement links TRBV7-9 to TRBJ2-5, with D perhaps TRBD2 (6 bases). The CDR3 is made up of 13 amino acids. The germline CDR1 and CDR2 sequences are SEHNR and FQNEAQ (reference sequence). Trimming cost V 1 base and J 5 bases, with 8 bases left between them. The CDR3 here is CASSLDLAETQYF. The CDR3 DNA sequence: TGTGCCAGCAGCTTAGACCTAGCGGAGACCCAGTACTTC.

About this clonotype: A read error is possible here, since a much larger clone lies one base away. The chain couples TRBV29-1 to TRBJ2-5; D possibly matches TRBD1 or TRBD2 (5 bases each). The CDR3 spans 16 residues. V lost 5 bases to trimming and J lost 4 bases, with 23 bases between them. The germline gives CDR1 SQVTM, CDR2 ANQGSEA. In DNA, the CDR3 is TGCAGCGTTAGTACGGTGGGGAGTATAGGGGTAGAGACCCAGTACTTC. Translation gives CSVSTVGSIGVETQYF.

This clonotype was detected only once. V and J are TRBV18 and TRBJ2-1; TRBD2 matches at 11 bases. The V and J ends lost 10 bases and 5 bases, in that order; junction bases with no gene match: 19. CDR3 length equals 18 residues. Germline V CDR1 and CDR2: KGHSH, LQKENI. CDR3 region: CAISSRLGSGGADNEQFF. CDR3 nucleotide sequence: TGTGCCATCTCTTCCAGATTGGGTAGCGGGGGGGCCGACAATGAGCAGTTCTTC.

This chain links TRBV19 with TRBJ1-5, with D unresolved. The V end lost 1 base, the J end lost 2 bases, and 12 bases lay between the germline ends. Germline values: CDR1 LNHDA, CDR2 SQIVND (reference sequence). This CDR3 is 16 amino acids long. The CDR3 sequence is CASSIVSPGGNQPQHF. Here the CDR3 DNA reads TGTGCCAGTAGTATAGTGTCCCCTGGGGGCAATCAGCCCCAGCATTTT.

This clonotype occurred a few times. In nucleotides, the CDR3 is TGTGCCAGCAGTTTAGGAGGGATCACTGAAGCTTTCTTT. Its translation is CASSLGGITEAFF. The gene calls are TRBV12-3 or TRBV12-4 and TRBJ1-1; D is unclear. With 1 base removed from V and 4 bases from J, the gap between germline ends came to 7 bases. The CDR3 totals 13 residues.

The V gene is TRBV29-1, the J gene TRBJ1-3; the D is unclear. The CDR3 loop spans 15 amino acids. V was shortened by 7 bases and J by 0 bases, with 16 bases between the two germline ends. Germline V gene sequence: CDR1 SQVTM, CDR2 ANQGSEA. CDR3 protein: CSALSDGRSGNTIYF. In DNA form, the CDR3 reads TGCAGCGCTTTATCGGACGGGCGCTCTGGAAACACCATATATTTT.

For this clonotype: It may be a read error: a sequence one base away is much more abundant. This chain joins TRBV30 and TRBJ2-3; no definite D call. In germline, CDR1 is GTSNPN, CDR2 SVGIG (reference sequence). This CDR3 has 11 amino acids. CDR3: CAWMDGDSQYF. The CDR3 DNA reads TGTGCCTGGATGGACGGAGATTCGCAGTATTTT. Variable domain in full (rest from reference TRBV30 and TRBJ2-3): SQTIHQWPATLVQPVGSPLSLECTVEGTSNPNLYWYRQAAGRGLQLLFYSVGIGQISSEVPQNLSASRPQDRQFILSSKKLLLSDSGFYLCAWMDGDSQYFGPGTRLTVL.